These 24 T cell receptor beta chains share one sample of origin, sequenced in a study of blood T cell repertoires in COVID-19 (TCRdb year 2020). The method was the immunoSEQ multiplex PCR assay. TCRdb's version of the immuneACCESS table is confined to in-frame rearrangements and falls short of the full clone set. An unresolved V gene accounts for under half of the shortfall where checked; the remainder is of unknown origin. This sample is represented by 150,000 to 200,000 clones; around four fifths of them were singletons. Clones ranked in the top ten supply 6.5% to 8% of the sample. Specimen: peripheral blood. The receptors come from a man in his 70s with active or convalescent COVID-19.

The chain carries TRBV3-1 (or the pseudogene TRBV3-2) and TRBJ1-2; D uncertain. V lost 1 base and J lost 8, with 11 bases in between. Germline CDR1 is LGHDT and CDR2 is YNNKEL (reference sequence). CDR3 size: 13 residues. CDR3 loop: CASSQARAGGYTF. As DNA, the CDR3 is TGTGCCAGCAGCCAAGCCCGAGCGGGAGGCTACACCTTC.

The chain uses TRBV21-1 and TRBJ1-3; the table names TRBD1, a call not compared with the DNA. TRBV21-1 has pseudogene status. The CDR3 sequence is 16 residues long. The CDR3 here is CASMLRDRGLGNTIYF. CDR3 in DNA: TGTGCCAGCATGCTCCGGGACAGGGGGCTGGGAAACACCATATATTTT.

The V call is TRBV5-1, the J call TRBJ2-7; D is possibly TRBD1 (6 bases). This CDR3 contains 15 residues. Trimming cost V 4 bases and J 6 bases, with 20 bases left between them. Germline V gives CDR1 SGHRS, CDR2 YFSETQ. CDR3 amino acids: CASSQAPGQPSEQYF. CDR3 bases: TGCGCCAGCAGCCAGGCACCAGGACAGCCCAGCGAGCAGTACTTC.

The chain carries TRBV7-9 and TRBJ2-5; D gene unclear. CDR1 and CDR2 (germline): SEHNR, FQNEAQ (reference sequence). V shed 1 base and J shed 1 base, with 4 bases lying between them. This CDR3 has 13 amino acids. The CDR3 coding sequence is TGTGCCAGCAGCTTAGGACTCCAAGAGACCCAGTACTTC. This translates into CASSLGLQETQYF.

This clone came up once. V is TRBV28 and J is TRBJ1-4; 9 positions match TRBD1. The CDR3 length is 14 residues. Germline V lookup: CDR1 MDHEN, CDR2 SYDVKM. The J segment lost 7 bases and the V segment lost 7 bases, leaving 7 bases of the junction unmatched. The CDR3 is CASTAGQGSEKLFF. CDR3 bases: TGTGCCAGCACCGCGGGACAGGGCAGTGAAAAACTGTTTTTT.

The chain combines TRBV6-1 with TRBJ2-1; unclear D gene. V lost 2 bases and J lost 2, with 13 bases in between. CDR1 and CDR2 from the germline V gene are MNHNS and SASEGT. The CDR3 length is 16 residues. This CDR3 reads CASSESAQPPYNEQFF. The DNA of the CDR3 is TGTGCCAGCAGTGAATCCGCACAGCCCCCCTACAATGAGCAGTTCTTC.

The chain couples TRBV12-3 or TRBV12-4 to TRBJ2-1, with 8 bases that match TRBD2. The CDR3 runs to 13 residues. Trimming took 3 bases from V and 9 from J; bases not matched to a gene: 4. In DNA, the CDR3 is TGTGCCAGCAGTTTTAGCGGGGAGGGTGAGCAGTTCTTC. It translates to CASSFSGEGEQFF.

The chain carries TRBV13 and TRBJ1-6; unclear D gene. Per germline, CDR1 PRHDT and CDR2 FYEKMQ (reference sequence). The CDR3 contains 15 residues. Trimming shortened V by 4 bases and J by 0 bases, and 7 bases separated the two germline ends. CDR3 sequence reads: CASSSRGSYNSPLHF. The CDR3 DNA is TGTGCCAGCAGCTCCCGGGGCTCCTATAATTCACCCCTCCACTTT.

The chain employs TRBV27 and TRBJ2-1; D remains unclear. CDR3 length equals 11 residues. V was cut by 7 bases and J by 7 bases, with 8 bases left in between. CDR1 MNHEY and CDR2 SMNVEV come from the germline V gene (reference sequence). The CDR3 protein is CASNLKNEQFF. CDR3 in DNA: TGTGCCAGCAATCTAAAGAATGAGCAGTTCTTC.

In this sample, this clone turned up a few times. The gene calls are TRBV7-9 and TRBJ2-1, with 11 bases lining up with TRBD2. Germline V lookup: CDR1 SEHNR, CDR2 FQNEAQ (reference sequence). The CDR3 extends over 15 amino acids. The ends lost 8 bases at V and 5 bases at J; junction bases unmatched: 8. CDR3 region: CASGISGRADNEQFF. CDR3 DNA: TGTGCCAGCGGGATTAGCGGGAGGGCAGACAATGAGCAGTTCTTC.

The CDR3 DNA sequence: TGTGCCAGTAGTATCGGGATCAGGAGACACACTGAAGCTTTCTTT. Residues: CASSIGIRRHTEAFF. The rearrangement uses TRBV19 and TRBJ1-1; D gene unclear. In germline, CDR1 is LNHDA, CDR2 SQIVND (reference sequence). V was pared by 3 bases and J by 3 bases, with 14 bases between. The CDR3 runs 15 residues.

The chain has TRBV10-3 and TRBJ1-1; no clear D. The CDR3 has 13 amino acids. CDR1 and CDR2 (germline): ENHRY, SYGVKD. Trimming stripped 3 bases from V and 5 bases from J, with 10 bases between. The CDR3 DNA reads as TGTGCCATCAGTGACCCTACCCGGACTGAAGCTTTCTTT. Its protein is CAISDPTRTEAFF.

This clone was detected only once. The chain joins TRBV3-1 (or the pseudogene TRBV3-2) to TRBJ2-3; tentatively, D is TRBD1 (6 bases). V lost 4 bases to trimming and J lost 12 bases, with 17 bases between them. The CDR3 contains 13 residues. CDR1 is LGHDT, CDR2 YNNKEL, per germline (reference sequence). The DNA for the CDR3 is TGTGCCAGCAGCCCCCAACCCACAGGGCCCCAGTATTTT. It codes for CASSPQPTGPQYF.

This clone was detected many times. The CDR3 reads CASSFDRVSAFF. The CDR3 DNA sequence: TGCGCCAGCAGCTTCGACAGGGTTTCAGCTTTCTTT. The chain recombines TRBV5-1 with TRBJ1-1; 7 nucleotides agree with TRBD1. V was clipped by 2 bases and J by 10 bases; unmatched bases: 5. This CDR3 is built from 12 residues. CDR1 is SGHRS and CDR2 is YFSETQ in the germline V gene.

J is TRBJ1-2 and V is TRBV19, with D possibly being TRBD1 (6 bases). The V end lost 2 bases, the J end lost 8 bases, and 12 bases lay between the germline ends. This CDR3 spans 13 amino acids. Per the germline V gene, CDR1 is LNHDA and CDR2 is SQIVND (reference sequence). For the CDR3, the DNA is TGTGCCAGTAGTATACGCACAGGGCAAGGCTACACCTTC. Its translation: CASSIRTGQGYTF.

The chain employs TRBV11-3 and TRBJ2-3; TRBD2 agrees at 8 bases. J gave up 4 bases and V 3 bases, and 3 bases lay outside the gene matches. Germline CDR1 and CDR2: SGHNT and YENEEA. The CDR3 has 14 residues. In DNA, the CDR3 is TGTGCCAGCAGCTTGGGGCGGGAGGCAGATACGCAGTATTTT. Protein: CASSLGREADTQYF.

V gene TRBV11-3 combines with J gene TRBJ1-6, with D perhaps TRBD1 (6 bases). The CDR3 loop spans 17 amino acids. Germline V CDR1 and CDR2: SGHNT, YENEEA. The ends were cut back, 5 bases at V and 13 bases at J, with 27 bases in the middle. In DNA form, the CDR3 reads TGTGCCAGCAGCGAAGGGGTGGTTGGGCAGGGGATAACCCCCCTCCACTTT. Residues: CASSEGVVGQGITPLHF. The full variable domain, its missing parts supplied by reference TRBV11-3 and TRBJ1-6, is EAGVVQSPRYKIIEKKQPVAFWCNPISGHNTLYWYLQNLGQGPELLIRYENEEAVDDSQLPKDRFSAERLKGVDSTLKIQPAELGDSAVYLCASSEGVVGQGITPLHFGNGTRLTVT.

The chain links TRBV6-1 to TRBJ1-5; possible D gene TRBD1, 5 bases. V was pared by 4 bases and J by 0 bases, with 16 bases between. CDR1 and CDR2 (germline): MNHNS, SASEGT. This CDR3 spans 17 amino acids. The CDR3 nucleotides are TGTGCCAGCAGTGGAGTTTTACAGGTTTCTAGCAATCAGCCCCAGCATTTT. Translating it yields CASSGVLQVSSNQPQHF.

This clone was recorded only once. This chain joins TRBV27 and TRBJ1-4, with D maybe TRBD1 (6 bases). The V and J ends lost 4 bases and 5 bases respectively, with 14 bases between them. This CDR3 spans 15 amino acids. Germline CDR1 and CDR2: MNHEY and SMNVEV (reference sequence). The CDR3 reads CASSSSGESNEKLFF. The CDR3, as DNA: TGTGCCAGCAGTTCCTCAGGGGAATCCAATGAAAAACTGTTTTTT.

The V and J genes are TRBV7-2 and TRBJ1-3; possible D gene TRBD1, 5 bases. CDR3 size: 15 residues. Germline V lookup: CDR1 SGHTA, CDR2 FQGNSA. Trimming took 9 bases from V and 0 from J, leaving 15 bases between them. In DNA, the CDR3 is TGTGCCAGTAGGGATCGGGGGATCTCTGGAAACACCATATATTTT. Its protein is CASRDRGISGNTIYF.

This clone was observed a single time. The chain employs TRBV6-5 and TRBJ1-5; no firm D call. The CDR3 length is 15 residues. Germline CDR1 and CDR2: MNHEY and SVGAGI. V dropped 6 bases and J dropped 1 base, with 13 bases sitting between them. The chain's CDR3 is CASSTSLVSNQPQHF. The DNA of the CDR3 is TGTGCCAGCAGCACCTCACTTGTGAGCAATCAGCCCCAGCATTTT.

CDR3 in amino acids: CASSPPSRVGTEAFF. Written as DNA, the CDR3 is TGTGCCAGCTCACCACCTAGCAGGGTGGGCACTGAAGCTTTCTTT. This chain connects TRBV18 to TRBJ1-1, with D possibly being TRBD1 (5 bases). Germline values: CDR1 KGHSH, CDR2 LQKENI. V dropped 0 bases and J dropped 4 bases, with 12 bases sitting between them. There are 15 residues in the CDR3.

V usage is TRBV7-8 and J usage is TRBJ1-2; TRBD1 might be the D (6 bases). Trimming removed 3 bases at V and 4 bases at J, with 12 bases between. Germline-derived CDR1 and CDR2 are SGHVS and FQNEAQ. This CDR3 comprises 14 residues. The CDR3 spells CASSLAGTTYGYTF. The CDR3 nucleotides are TGTGCCAGCAGCTTGGCCGGGACAACCTATGGCTACACCTTC.

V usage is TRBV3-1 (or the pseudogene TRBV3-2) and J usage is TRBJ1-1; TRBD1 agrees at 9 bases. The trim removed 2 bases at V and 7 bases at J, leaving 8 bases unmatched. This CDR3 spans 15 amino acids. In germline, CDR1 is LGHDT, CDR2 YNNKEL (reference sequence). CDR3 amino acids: CASSQPGQGLSEAFF. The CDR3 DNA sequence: TGTGCCAGCAGCCAACCGGGACAGGGCCTCAGTGAAGCTTTCTTT.